A single sample is the source of the 21 T cell receptor beta chains below, sequenced in a study of Graves' ophthalmopathy and Graves' hyperthyroidism. Amplifying from RNA transcripts, the study obtained TCR beta CDR3 regions. First-round RT-PCR relied on HTBI primers, and a second-round multiplex PCR came next. TCRdb independently ran MiXCR on the multiplex PCR reads; one entry per CDR3 protein. Here the sample spans 340,000 or so distinct CDR3 sequences, 17% being singletons. Sequenced: peripheral blood. These receptors were obtained from an adult man with Graves' ophthalmopathy.

This clonotype was recorded many times. V is TRBV11-2 and J is TRBJ2-7; no clear D gene. Trimming left V 3 bases short and J 5 bases short, with 20 bases between. CDR1 is SGHAT, CDR2 FQNNGV, per germline. The CDR3 runs to 16 residues. CDR3 DNA sequence: TGTGCCAGCAGCTTTCCAGAGCAGCCTCAGAGGAACGAGCAGTACTTC. The encoded protein is CASSFPEQPQRNEQYF.

This clonotype was recorded many times. The chain combines TRBV29-1 with TRBJ2-7; 13 positions agree with TRBD2. Germline V gene lookup returns CDR1 SQVTM and CDR2 ANQGSEA. Unmatched junction bases numbered 10, after V lost 6 bases and J lost 5 bases. The CDR3 covers 15 residues. DNA for the CDR3: TGCAGCGTAGCCCCAGGACTAGCGGGAGCGGACGAGCAGTACTTC. It is translated as CSVAPGLAGADEQYF.

This clonotype was counted ten times or more. The chain uses TRBV6-2 or TRBV6-3 and TRBJ2-2; 12 bases map to TRBD2. This CDR3 is 20 amino acids long. Germline CDR1 MNHEY, CDR2 SVGEGT. The V gene end was trimmed by 4 bases and the J gene end by 4 bases; junction bases not matched to a gene: 16. The CDR3 DNA sequence: TGTGCCAGCAGTTCCCAAGGCCCAGAGACTAGCGGGGGCCCCACCGGGGAGCTGTTTTTT. Its translation: CASSSQGPETSGGPTGELFF.

This clonotype was recorded at least ten times. The V and J genes are TRBV6-1 and TRBJ2-2; no definite D call. Looked up from germline, CDR1 is MNHNS and CDR2 is SASEGT. The CDR3 spans 15 residues. Between the trimmed V and J ends, which lost 5 bases and 2 bases, there was a span of 12 bases. The CDR3 coding sequence is TGTGCCAGCAGTCCGGACCGAATAAACACCGGGGAGCTGTTTTTT. It translates to CASSPDRINTGELFF.

The chain couples TRBV6-1 to TRBJ2-7; weak D call: TRBD1 (6 bases). This CDR3 comprises 15 residues. Germline V CDR1 and CDR2: MNHNS, SASEGT. Trimming pared 6 bases from V and 0 bases from J, leaving 15 bases between. In DNA form, the CDR3 reads TGTGCCAGCAGACCCCCAGGGGCAGGCTCCTACGAGCAGTACTTC. This translates into CASRPPGAGSYEQYF.

In this sample, this clonotype turned up many times. This CDR3 reads CASRNRPFQYF. In DNA, the CDR3 is TGTGCCAGCAGAAATCGACCGTTTCAGTACTTC. The chain employs TRBV7-9 and TRBJ2-7; unclear D gene. Germline CDR1 and CDR2: SEHNR and FQNEAQ (reference sequence). The germline V and J ends were trimmed by 6 bases and 10 bases, with 13 bases remaining between them. The CDR3 has 11 amino acids.

This clonotype was recorded at least ten times. This sequence joins TRBV24-1 and TRBJ2-5; D not certain. Looked up from germline, CDR1 is KGHDR and CDR2 is SFDVKD. Trimming left V 6 bases short and J 1 base short, with 11 bases between. The CDR3 runs to 14 residues. This CDR3 reads CATSHDGIQETQYF. The DNA for the CDR3 is TGTGCCACCAGTCACGACGGCATCCAAGAGACCCAGTACTTC.

There are many counts of this clonotype. V and J are TRBV20-1 and TRBJ2-5; D remains unclear. Trimming shortened V by 0 bases and J by 2 bases, and 13 bases separated the two germline ends. This CDR3 spans 15 amino acids. Germline V gene data show CDR1 as DFQATT and CDR2 as SNEGSKA (reference sequence). The CDR3 DNA sequence: TGCAGTGCTAGAGATCTCTCGCGGATTCAAGAGACCCAGTACTTC. This encodes CSARDLSRIQETQYF.

The chain uses TRBV15 and TRBJ2-5; 7 bases match TRBD1. Per the germline V gene, CDR1 is LNHNV and CDR2 is YYDKDF (reference sequence). The V gene end was trimmed by 5 bases and the J gene end by 1 base; junction bases not matched to a gene: 4. The CDR3 length is 14 residues. The CDR3 is CATSLGQVQETQYF. Here the CDR3 DNA reads TGTGCCACCAGCCTCGGACAGGTCCAAGAGACCCAGTACTTC.

This clonotype was seen many times. The rearrangement uses TRBV7-2 and TRBJ1-2; no firm D call. The CDR3 length is 15 residues. V was trimmed by 1 base and J by 3 bases, leaving 12 bases between them. The V gene's germline CDR1 is SGHTA and CDR2 FQGNSA. CDR3 residues: CASSLGSLLDYGYTF. CDR3 nucleotides: TGTGCCAGCAGCTTAGGTTCCCTGCTGGACTATGGCTACACCTTC.

In this sample, this clonotype turned up many times. The chain recombines TRBV2 with TRBJ2-7; 13 bases match TRBD2. The CDR3 is 15 residues long. CDR1 and CDR2 from the germline V gene are SNHLY and FYNNEI. V gave up 5 bases and J gave up 7 bases; unmatched junction bases: 8. The CDR3 protein is CASSSLAGGPGEQYF. CDR3 nucleotide sequence: TGTGCCAGCAGTTCACTAGCGGGAGGGCCGGGGGAGCAGTACTTC.

This clonotype occurred a few times. This chain links TRBV18 with TRBJ1-1, with TRBD1 as a possible D gene (6 bases). V lost 6 bases, J lost 0 bases, and 14 bases lay in between. There are 15 residues in the CDR3. CDR1 and CDR2 from the germline V gene are KGHSH and LQKENI. The CDR3: CASSSQGPLNTEAFF. CDR3 DNA sequence: TGTGCCAGCTCCTCACAGGGACCATTGAACACTGAAGCTTTCTTT. Variable domain in full (rest from reference TRBV18 and TRBJ1-1): NAGVMQNPRHLVRRRGQEARLRCSPMKGHSHVYWYRQLPEEGLKFMVYLQKENIIDESGMPKERFSAEFPKEGPSILRIQQVVRGDSAAYFCASSSQGPLNTEAFFGQGTRLTVV.

This clonotype was detected many times. The J gene is TRBJ2-5, the V gene TRBV24-1; 9 nucleotides align to TRBD1. This CDR3 comprises 15 residues. Germline CDR1 is KGHDR and CDR2 is SFDVKD. After removal of 3 bases from V and 5 bases from J, the junction contained 6 bases not matched to a gene. CDR3 bases: TGTGCCACCAGTGATCCGGGACAGGGATCCGAGACCCAGTACTTC. Amino acid sequence: CATSDPGQGSETQYF.

In the case of this clonotype: At one end the junction does not follow the germline gene, possibly because of a read error. The V call is TRBV6-2 or TRBV6-3, the J call TRBJ2-5, with D unresolved. CDR1 MNHEY and CDR2 SVGEGT come from the germline V gene. The CDR3 has 14 residues. CDR3 in amino acids: CASRYWSEQETQYF. DNA of the CDR3: TGTGCCAGCAGATACTGGTCGGAACAAGAGACTCAGTACTTC.

This clonotype was seen at least ten times. The CDR3 loop reads CSVVGTRQGFSYEQYF. The CDR3 DNA is TGCAGCGTTGTAGGAACCCGACAGGGCTTCTCCTACGAGCAGTACTTC. This chain connects TRBV29-1 to TRBJ2-7; 7 bases fit TRBD1. V was pared by 4 bases and J by 0 bases, with 12 bases of the junction left unmatched. Germline-derived CDR1 and CDR2 are SQVTM and ANQGSEA. The CDR3 is made up of 16 amino acids.

The V gene is TRBV28, the J gene TRBJ1-2, with a weak D call TRBD1 (5 bases). The V end lost 2 bases, the J end lost 8 bases, and 18 bases lay between the germline ends. This CDR3 region has 15 residues. Germline V CDR1 and CDR2: MDHEN, SYDVKM. The CDR3 spells CASSLVGAGSSGYTF. The CDR3 DNA follows: TGTGCCAGCAGTTTAGTTGGGGCAGGGTCGTCAGGCTACACCTTC.

The J gene is TRBJ2-7, the V gene TRBV11-2, with 7 positions matching TRBD2. The CDR3 has 14 amino acids. V was pared by 6 bases and J by 0 bases, with 5 bases of the junction left unmatched. CDR1 is SGHAT, CDR2 FQNNGV, per germline. The CDR3 protein is CASRNRLASYEQYF. CDR3 coding DNA: TGTGCCAGCAGAAATCGACTAGCCTCCTACGAGCAGTACTTC.

This clonotype has at least ten counts. V and J are TRBV11-2 and TRBJ2-7; D may be TRBD1 (5 bases). This CDR3 contains 15 residues. Germline V lookup: CDR1 SGHAT, CDR2 FQNNGV. V dropped 5 bases and J dropped 0 bases, with 14 bases sitting between them. The CDR3 bases are TGTGCCAGCAGCCCTGCGTGGGGCAGCTCCTACGAGCAGTACTTC. Its translation is CASSPAWGSSYEQYF.

The chain uses TRBV6-2 or TRBV6-3 and TRBJ2-2; D may correspond to TRBD1 or TRBD2 (5 bases each). The V and J ends lost 5 bases and 3 bases respectively, with 10 bases between them. The germline gives CDR1 MNHEY, CDR2 SVGEGT. The CDR3 is made up of 14 amino acids. The CDR3 DNA reads TGTGCCAGCAGTAGGGACCTTGACACCGGGGAGCTGTTTTTT. It translates to CASSRDLDTGELFF.

As for this clonotype: This sequence may be a read error, since a much larger clone differs from it by one base. The chain recombines TRBV12-3 or TRBV12-4 with TRBJ1-1; D is unclear. The CDR3 spans 14 residues. V was trimmed by 1 base and J by 6 bases, leaving 12 bases between them. Here the CDR3 reads CASSLVGRFAEAFF. CDR3 nucleotides: TGTGCCAGCAGTTTAGTGGGCAGGTTCGCTGAAGCTTTCTTT.

This clonotype appeared a few times. The chain combines TRBV3-1 with TRBJ1-2; TRBD1 matches 7 bases. This CDR3 region has 15 residues. In germline, CDR1 is LGHDT, CDR2 YNNKEL (reference sequence). V trimming: 4 bases; J trimming: 2 bases; junction bases outside the gene matches: 7. In DNA form, the CDR3 reads TGTGCCAGCAGCCCCCGGGACAGACAAAACTATGGCTACACCTTC. Protein: CASSPRDRQNYGYTF. Filled out from reference TRBV3-1 and TRBJ1-2, the complete variable domain reads DTAVSQTPKYLVTQMGNDKSIKCEQNLGHDTMYWYKQDSKKFLKIMFSYNNKELIINETVPNRFSPKSPDKAHLNLHINSLELGDSAVYFCASSPRDRQNYGYTFGSGTRLTVV.